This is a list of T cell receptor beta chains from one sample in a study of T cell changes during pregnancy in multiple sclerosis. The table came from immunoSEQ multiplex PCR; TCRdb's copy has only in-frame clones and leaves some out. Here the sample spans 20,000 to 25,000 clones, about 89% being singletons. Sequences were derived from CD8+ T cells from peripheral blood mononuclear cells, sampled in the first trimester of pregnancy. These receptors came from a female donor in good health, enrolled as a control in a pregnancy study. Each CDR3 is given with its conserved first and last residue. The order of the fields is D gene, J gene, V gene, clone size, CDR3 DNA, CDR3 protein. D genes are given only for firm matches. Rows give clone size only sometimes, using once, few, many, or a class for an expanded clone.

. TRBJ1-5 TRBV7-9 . TGTGCCAGCAGCACAGACGACGGTCAGCCCCAGCATTTT CASSTDDGQPQHF
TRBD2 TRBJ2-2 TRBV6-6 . TGTGCCACAAGGGGACTAGCGGGGGCCGGGGAGCTGTTTTTT CATRGLAGAGELFF
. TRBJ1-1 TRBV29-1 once TGCAGCGTGGAAAGGGGAGGGGGGACTGAAGCTTTCTTT CSVERGGGTEAFF
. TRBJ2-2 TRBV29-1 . TGCAGCGTTGAAAAGGGGGTCGGCACCGGGGAGCTGTTTTTT CSVEKGVGTGELFF
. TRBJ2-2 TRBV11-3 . TGTGCCAGCAGCTTAGCCGGAGGAGCCGGGGAGCTGTTTTTT CASSLAGGAGELFF
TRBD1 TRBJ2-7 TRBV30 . TGTGCCTCCGCGACAGGGAGTGAGTACGAGCAGTACTTC CASATGSEYEQYF
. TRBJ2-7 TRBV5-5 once TGTGCCAGCAGCTTGGACAGCCAAACACCCACCTACGAGCAGTACTTC CASSLDSQTPTYEQYF
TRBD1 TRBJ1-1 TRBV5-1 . TGCGCCAGCAGCTTGGTGGGACAGGGGGCGGATTACGGGATGAACACTGAAGCTTTCTTT CASSLVGQGADYGMNTEAFF
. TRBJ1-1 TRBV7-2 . TGTGCCAGCAGCCCATTTAAGATGGCAGCCCGGGTTCGCATGGCTTTCTTT CASSPFKMAARVRMAFF
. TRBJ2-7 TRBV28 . TGTGCCAGCAGTTTACTCCCCAGGGGACCCTACGAGCAGTACTTC CASSLLPRGPYEQYF
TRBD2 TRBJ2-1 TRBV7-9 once TGTGCCAGCAGCTTAACTAGCGGTTCCCCCTACAATGAGCAGTTCTTC CASSLTSGSPYNEQFF
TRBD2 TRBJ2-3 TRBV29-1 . TGCAGCGTTGAAGATTTAGGACTAGCGGGATTTAGCACAGATACGCAGTATTTT CSVEDLGLAGFSTDTQYF
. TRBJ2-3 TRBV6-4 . TGTGCCAGCAGTGACTCGACAGCCAGCACAGATACGCAGTATTTT CASSDSTASTDTQYF
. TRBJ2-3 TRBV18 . TGTGCCAGCTCACCAGTCTTCGGGGGGCCTAAAGATACGCAGTATTTT CASSPVFGGPKDTQYF
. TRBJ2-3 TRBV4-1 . TGCGCCAGCAGCCCCTTCAGGGGTGGAGGAGCGGGGTCTTGGGATACGCAGTATTTT CASSPFRGGGAGSWDTQYF
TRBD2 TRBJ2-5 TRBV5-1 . TGCGCCAGCAGCCAAACTAGCGGGGGTTTAGAGACCCAGTACTTC CASSQTSGGLETQYF
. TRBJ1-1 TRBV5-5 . TGTGCCAGCAGCTTGGCCCGGGGGTCGCGCACTGAAGCTTTCTTT CASSLARGSRTEAFF
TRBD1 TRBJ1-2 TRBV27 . TGTGCCAGCAGTTTCGGGACAGGGATCGGCTACACCTTC CASSFGTGIGYTF
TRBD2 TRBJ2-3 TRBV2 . TGTGCCAGCAGTGCCCTAGCGGGGGGGTCAGATACGCAGTATTTT CASSALAGGSDTQYF
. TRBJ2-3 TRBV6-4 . TGTGCCAGCAGTGACTCGATTGGGGCGGCAGATACGCAGTATTTT CASSDSIGAADTQYF
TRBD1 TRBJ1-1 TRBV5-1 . TGCGCCAGCAGTCGTGGTAGTGGACAGGGGGCTGAAGCTTTCTTT CASSRGSGQGAEAFF
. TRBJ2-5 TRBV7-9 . TGTGCCAGCAGCCTGGAACAGGAGGGGTGGGACTTC CASSLEQEGWDF
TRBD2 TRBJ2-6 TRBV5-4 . TGTGCCAGCAGCTTTTCGGGGGGAGGAGGGGCCAACGTCCTGACTTTC CASSFSGGGGANVLTF
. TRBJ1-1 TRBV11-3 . TGTGCCAGCAGCGATCGACGGGTGAACACTGAAGCTTTCTTT CASSDRRVNTEAFF
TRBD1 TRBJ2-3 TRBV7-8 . TGTGCCAGCAGCTCCGGGACAGGGACAGATACGCAGTATTTT CASSSGTGTDTQYF
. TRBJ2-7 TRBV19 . TGTGCCAGTAGTATAGGACAGGCCCACTACGAGCAGTACTTC CASSIGQAHYEQYF
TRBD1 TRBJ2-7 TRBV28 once TGTGCCAGCAGTCTCGACAGGGGGCGAGGCGAGCAGTACTTC CASSLDRGRGEQYF
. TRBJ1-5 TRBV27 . TGTGCCAGCAGTTTATTGAGGGATGGCAATCAGCCCCAGCATTTT CASSLLRDGNQPQHF
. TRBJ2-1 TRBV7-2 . TGTGCCAGCAACACCCACGTAGTGGGCCATGAGCAGTTCTTC CASNTHVVGHEQFF
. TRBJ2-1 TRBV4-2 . TGTGCCAGCAGCCAAATACGAGCAGGGGAGCAGTTCTTC CASSQIRAGEQFF
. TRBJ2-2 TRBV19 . TGTGCCAGTAGTATCGAGGGTACCGGGGAGCTGTTTTTT CASSIEGTGELFF
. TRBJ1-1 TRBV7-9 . TGTGCCAGCAGCCCTGAGAGCACTGAAGCTTTCTTT CASSPESTEAFF